The text below deals with one TCR beta chain. What it binds is not known. This sample is drawn from a study of T cell repertoires in cytomegalovirus infection. The germline V gene encodes CDR1 SGHVS and CDR2 FNYEAQ. The V and J ends lost 5 bases and 4 bases, in that order; junction bases with no gene match: 7. The CDR3 has 15 residues. Via MiXCR, TCRdb re-called the reads, giving one row per CDR3 protein. The sample yields about 700,000 distinct CDR3 sequences, around 30% seen once. The V call is TRBV7-6, the J call TRBJ2-2, with 7 bases aligning to TRBD2. This TCR came from a human donor in good health (CMV status not recorded). Some clones in this sample may be carry-over from other donors' samples. Sequenced material: cultured PBMCs, taken from culture after CMV antigen stimulation. The CDR3 DNA reads TGTGCCAGCAGCCCGGCGGGGGTGGGCACCGGGGAGCTGTTTTTT. It translates to CASSPAGVGTGELFF.